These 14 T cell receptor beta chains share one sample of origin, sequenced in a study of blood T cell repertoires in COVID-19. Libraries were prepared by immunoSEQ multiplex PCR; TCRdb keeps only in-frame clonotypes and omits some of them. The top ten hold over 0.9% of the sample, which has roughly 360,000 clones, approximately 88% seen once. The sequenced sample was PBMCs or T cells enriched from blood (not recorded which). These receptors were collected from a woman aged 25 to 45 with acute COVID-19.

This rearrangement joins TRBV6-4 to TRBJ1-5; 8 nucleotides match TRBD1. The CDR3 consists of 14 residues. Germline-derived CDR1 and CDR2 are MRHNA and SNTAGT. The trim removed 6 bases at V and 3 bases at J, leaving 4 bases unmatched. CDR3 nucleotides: TGTGCCAGCAGGACAGGGGTTATCAATCAGCCCCAGCATTTT. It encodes CASRTGVINQPQHF.

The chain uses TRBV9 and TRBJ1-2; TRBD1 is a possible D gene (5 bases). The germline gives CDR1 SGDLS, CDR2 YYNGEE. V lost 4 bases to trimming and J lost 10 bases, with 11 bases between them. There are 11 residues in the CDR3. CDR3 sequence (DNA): TGTGCCAGCAGCACGGGAGGGGTCTACACCTTC. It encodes CASSTGGVYTF.

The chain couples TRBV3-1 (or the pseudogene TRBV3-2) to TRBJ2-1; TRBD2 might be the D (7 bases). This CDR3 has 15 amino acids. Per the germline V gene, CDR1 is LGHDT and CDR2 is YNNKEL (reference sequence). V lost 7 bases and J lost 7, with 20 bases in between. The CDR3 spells CASTLRGGARNEQFF. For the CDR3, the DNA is TGTGCCAGCACGTTAAGGGGGGGGGCCCGAAATGAGCAGTTCTTC.

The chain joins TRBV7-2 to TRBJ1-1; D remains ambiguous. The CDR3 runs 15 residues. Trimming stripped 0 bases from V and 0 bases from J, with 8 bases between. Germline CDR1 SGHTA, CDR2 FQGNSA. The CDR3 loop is CASSLAPVMNTEAFF. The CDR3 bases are TGTGCCAGCAGCTTAGCCCCAGTTATGAACACTGAAGCTTTCTTT.

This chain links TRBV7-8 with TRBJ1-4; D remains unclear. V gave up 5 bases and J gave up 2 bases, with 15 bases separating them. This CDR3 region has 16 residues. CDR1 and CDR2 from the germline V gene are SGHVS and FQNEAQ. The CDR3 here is CASSTEGGWTNEKLFF. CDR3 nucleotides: TGTGCCAGCAGCACAGAGGGCGGGTGGACTAATGAAAAACTGTTTTTT. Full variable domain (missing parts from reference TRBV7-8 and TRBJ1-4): GAGVSQSPRYKVAKRGQDVALRCDPISGHVSLFWYQQALGQGPEFLTYFQNEAQLDKSGLPSDRFFAERPEGSVSTLKIQRTQQEDSAVYLCASSTEGGWTNEKLFFGSGTQLSVL.

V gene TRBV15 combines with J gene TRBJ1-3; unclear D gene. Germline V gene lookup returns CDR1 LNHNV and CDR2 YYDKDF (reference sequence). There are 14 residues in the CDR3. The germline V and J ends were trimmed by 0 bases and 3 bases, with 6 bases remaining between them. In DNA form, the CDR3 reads TGTGCCACCAGCAGAGAGGCATATGGAAACACCATATATTTT. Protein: CATSREAYGNTIYF. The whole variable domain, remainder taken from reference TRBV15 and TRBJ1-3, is DAMVIQNPRYQVTQFGKPVTLSCSQTLNHNVMYWYQQKSSQAPKLLFHYYDKDFNNEADTPDNFQSRRPNTSFCFLDIRSPGLGDTAMYLCATSREAYGNTIYFGEGSWLTVV.

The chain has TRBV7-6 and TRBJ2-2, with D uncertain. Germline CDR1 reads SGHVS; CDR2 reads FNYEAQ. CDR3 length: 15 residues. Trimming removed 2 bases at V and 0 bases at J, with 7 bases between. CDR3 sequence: CASSLYRPNTGELFF. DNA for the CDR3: TGTGCCAGCAGCTTATACAGACCGAACACCGGGGAGCTGTTTTTT.

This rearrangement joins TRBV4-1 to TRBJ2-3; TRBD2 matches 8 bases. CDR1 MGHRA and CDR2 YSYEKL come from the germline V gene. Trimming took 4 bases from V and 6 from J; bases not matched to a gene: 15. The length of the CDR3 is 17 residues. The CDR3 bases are TGCGCCAGCAGCCTTCTGTCGCGTCGGGGGGGGCTGGATACGCAGTATTTT. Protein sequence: CASSLLSRRGGLDTQYF.

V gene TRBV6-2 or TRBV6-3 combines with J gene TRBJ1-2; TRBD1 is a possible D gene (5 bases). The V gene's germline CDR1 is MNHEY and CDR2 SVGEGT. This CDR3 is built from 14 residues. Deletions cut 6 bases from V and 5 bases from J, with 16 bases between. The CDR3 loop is CASSPGTTTYGYTF. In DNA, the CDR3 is TGTGCCAGCAGCCCCGGGACTACAACTTATGGCTACACCTTC.

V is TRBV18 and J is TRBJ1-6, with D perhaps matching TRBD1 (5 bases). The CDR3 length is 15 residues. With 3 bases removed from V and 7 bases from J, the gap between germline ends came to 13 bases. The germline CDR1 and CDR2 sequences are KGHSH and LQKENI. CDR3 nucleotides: TGTGCCAGCTCACCGGGGGGGTCGGAAAATTCACCCCTCCACTTT. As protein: CASSPGGSENSPLHF.

CDR3 protein: CASSRTGTDLNIQYF. The DNA for the CDR3 is TGTGCCAGCAGCAGGACGGGGACAGATTTAAACATTCAGTACTTC. The chain couples TRBV5-6 to TRBJ2-4; the match to TRBD1 covers 7 bases. Germline V gives CDR1 SGHDT, CDR2 YYEEEE. The CDR3 is 15 amino acids. Losses at the gene ends were 4 bases for V and 6 bases for J; bases not matched to a gene: 10.

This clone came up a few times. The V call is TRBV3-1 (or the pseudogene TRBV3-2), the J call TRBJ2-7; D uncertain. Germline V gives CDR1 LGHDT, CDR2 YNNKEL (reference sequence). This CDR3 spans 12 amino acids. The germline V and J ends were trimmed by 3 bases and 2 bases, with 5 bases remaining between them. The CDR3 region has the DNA TGTGCCAGCAGCCAGAGGCCCTACGAGCAGTACTTC. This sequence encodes CASSQRPYEQYF.

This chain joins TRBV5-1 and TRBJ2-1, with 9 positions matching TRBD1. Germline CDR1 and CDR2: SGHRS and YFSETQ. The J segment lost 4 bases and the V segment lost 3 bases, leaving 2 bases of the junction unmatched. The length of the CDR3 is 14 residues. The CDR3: CASSWGQGYNEQFF. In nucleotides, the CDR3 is TGCGCCAGCAGCTGGGGACAGGGTTACAATGAGCAGTTCTTC. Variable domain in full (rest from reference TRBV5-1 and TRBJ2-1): KAGVTQTPRYLIKTRGQQVTLSCSPISGHRSVSWYQQTPGQGLQFLFEYFSETQRNKGNFPGRFSGRQFSNSRSEMNVSTLELGDSALYLCASSWGQGYNEQFFGPGTRLTVL.

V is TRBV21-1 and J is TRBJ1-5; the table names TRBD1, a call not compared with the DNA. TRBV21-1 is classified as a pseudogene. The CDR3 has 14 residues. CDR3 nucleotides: TGTGCCAGCAGCGAACAGGGGACGAATCAGCCCCAGCATTTT. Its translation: CASSEQGTNQPQHF.